This entry lists 27 T cell receptor beta chains sequenced from one sample in a study of T cell responses to AZD1222 COVID-19 vaccine. Only in-frame clones appear in the TCRdb table, and some are missing; sequencing was by immunoSEQ multiplex PCR. The repertoire includes 70,000 to 95,000 clones, less than 90% of them detected once, and less than 5% sits in the top ten. Material: peripheral blood, obtained 28 days after the second AZD1222 dose. Every receptor here comes from an adult who received the AZD1222 COVID-19 vaccine.

For the CDR3, the DNA is TGTGCTAGTGGTCCCGGGACTAGCAGGACAGATACGCAGTATTTT. Its translation: CASGPGTSRTDTQYF. This chain links TRBV12-5 with TRBJ2-3, with TRBD2 matching over 9 bases. Germline CDR1 LGHNT, CDR2 FRNRAP. The V segment lost 5 bases and the J segment 3 bases; nucleotides outside the gene matches: 6. The CDR3 is 15 amino acids. The entire variable domain, with the rest obtained from reference TRBV12-5 and TRBJ2-3, is as follows: DARVTQTPRHKVTEMGQEVTMRCQPILGHNTVFWYRQTMMQGLELLAYFRNRAPLDDSGMPKDRFSAEMPDATLATLKIQPSEPRDSAVYFCASGPGTSRTDTQYFGPGTRLTVL.

The chain couples TRBV5-1 to TRBJ2-7; perhaps D is TRBD1 or TRBD2 (5 bases each). The V end lost 6 bases, the J end lost 0 bases, and 16 bases lay between the germline ends. CDR3 length: 15 amino acids. Germline V gene lookup returns CDR1 SGHRS and CDR2 YFSETQ. The CDR3 here is CASNPTAAGSYEQYF. CDR3 in DNA: TGCGCCAGCAACCCGACAGCGGCGGGCTCCTACGAGCAGTACTTC.

A few counts support this clone. This chain uses TRBV19 with TRBJ1-6; D is perhaps TRBD1 (5 bases). In germline, CDR1 is LNHDA, CDR2 SQIVND (reference sequence). The CDR3 extends over 13 amino acids. The V end lost 5 bases, the J end lost 9 bases, and 11 bases lay between the germline ends. This CDR3 reads CASSSPGGSPLHF. In DNA, the CDR3 is TGTGCCAGTAGTTCACCGGGGGGTTCACCCCTCCACTTT.

The chain joins TRBV6-1 to TRBJ1-1; D possibly corresponds to TRBD1 (6 bases). The germline V and J ends were trimmed by 4 bases and 4 bases, with 13 bases remaining between them. Germline V gene sequence: CDR1 MNHNS, CDR2 SASEGT. The CDR3 loop spans 14 amino acids. This chain's CDR3 is CASSVQGRGTEAFF. The CDR3 DNA reads TGTGCCAGCAGTGTCCAGGGGCGCGGCACTGAAGCTTTCTTT.

V and J are TRBV5-1 and TRBJ2-7; weak D call: TRBD2 (5 bases). The CDR3 totals 14 residues. CDR1 and CDR2 (germline): SGHRS, YFSETQ. The V end was cut by 0 bases, the J end by 2 bases, with 9 bases between. CDR3 residues: CASSLDTGTYEQYF. CDR3 DNA sequence: TGCGCCAGCAGCTTGGATACGGGGACCTACGAGCAGTACTTC. The full variable domain, in which reference TRBV5-1 and TRBJ2-7 provide the parts outside the CDR3, is KAGVTQTPRYLIKTRGQQVTLSCSPISGHRSVSWYQQTPGQGLQFLFEYFSETQRNKGNFPGRFSGRQFSNSRSEMNVSTLELGDSALYLCASSLDTGTYEQYFGPGTRLTVT.

The V call is TRBV6-6, the J call TRBJ1-2; D unresolved. Germline V gives CDR1 MNHNY, CDR2 SVGAGI (reference sequence). The V end lost 6 bases, the J end lost 3 bases, and 8 bases lay between the germline ends. The length of the CDR3 is 12 residues. The CDR3 protein is CASSLLDYGYTF. CDR3 DNA: TGTGCCAGCAGCCTTTTGGACTATGGCTACACCTTC.

The V call is TRBV5-1, the J call TRBJ2-5; 7 bases are shared with TRBD2. The CDR3 loop spans 14 amino acids. Germline CDR1 and CDR2: SGHRS and YFSETQ. The J segment lost 4 bases and the V segment lost 4 bases, leaving 7 bases of the junction unmatched. The CDR3 protein is CASSSRREGETQYF. CDR3 coding DNA: TGCGCCAGCAGCAGCCGCAGGGAGGGAGAGACCCAGTACTTC.

The chain joins TRBV3-1 (or the pseudogene TRBV3-2) to TRBJ2-6; 7 positions match TRBD1. With V trimmed by 4 bases and J by 4 bases, 10 bases remained unmatched. The germline CDR1 and CDR2 sequences are LGHDT and YNNKEL (reference sequence). The CDR3 extends over 17 amino acids. CDR3 protein: CASSRDSYPPGANVLTF. The CDR3, as DNA: TGTGCCAGCAGCCGGGACAGCTACCCTCCGGGGGCCAACGTCCTGACTTTC.

The rearrangement joins TRBV23-1 to TRBJ2-7; no clear D. TRBV23-1 is an open reading frame, and its role is uncertain. The CDR3 has 16 residues. V lost 5 bases and J 0 bases, leaving 17 bases between the germline ends. The CDR3 spells CASSGPGRQSSYEQYF. The CDR3 region has the DNA TGCGCCAGCAGTGGACCAGGCAGGCAGAGCTCCTACGAGCAGTACTTC.

V usage is TRBV29-1 and J usage is TRBJ1-1; weak D call: TRBD1 (5 bases). The CDR3 loop spans 11 amino acids. The germline gives CDR1 SQVTM, CDR2 ANQGSEA. The germline V and J ends were trimmed by 7 bases and 11 bases, with 17 bases remaining between them. CDR3 DNA: TGCAGCGGGGGAGGGGAGGTTGGCGCTTTCTTT. As protein: CSGGGEVGAFF.

The chain is built from TRBV5-1 and TRBJ2-1, with TRBD2 identical over 13 bases. Germline loops: CDR1 SGHRS, CDR2 YFSETQ. The junction had 8 bases not matched to a gene; V was cut back by 4 bases and J by 4 bases. There are 17 residues in the CDR3. CDR3 region: CASSPQGTSGEYNEQFF. The CDR3 nucleotides are TGCGCCAGCAGCCCCCAGGGGACTAGCGGGGAGTACAATGAGCAGTTCTTC.

The chain carries TRBV7-8 and TRBJ1-2; perhaps TRBD1 as D (6 bases). Per germline, CDR1 SGHVS and CDR2 FQNEAQ. Trimming cost V 3 bases and J 4 bases, with 15 bases left between them. The CDR3 length is 15 residues. As DNA, the CDR3 is TGTGCCAGCAGCTTTGATGCAGGGGATACCTATGGCTACACCTTC. Translation gives CASSFDAGDTYGYTF. The whole variable domain, remainder taken from reference TRBV7-8 and TRBJ1-2, is GAGVSQSPRYKVAKRGQDVALRCDPISGHVSLFWYQQALGQGPEFLTYFQNEAQLDKSGLPSDRFFAERPEGSVSTLKIQRTQQEDSAVYLCASSFDAGDTYGYTFGSGTRLTVV.

The genes are TRBV18 and TRBJ2-2, with D hard to call. This CDR3 comprises 14 residues. V lost 5 bases and J 1 base, leaving 8 bases between the germline ends. Germline V lookup: CDR1 KGHSH, CDR2 LQKENI. The CDR3 sequence is CASSIGMNTGELFF. The CDR3, as DNA: TGTGCCAGCTCAATAGGGATGAACACCGGGGAGCTGTTTTTT.

The V and J genes are TRBV6-1 and TRBJ2-7; TRBD1 matches at 12 bases. The CDR3 consists of 17 residues. V shed 4 bases, J shed 4 bases, and the junction held 11 bases outside the gene matches. Per the germline V gene, CDR1 is MNHNS and CDR2 is SASEGT. CDR3 coding DNA: TGTGCCAGCAGTGCCCGGGACAGGGGGCGACCCGGATACGAGCAGTACTTC. Translating it yields CASSARDRGRPGYEQYF.

The CDR3 nucleotides read TGCGCCAGCACCCTCGGGATGAACACTGAAGCTTTCTTT. Protein: CASTLGMNTEAFF. The chain recombines TRBV10-2 with TRBJ1-1; unclear D gene. CDR3 length: 13 amino acids. Trimming left V 7 bases short and J 0 bases short, with 9 bases between. From germline, CDR1 is WSHSY and CDR2 SAAADI.

J is TRBJ2-3 and V is TRBV19, with D tentatively TRBD1 or TRBD2 (6 bases each). This CDR3 comprises 14 residues. Deletions cut 7 bases from V and 2 bases from J, with 13 bases between. Germline V gives CDR1 LNHDA, CDR2 SQIVND (reference sequence). The DNA of the CDR3 is TGTGCCAGTACCAGGTGGGGGGCCACAGATACGCAGTATTTT. It yields the protein CASTRWGATDTQYF.

This clone was seen just once. The sample holds other DNA sequences that translate to the same CDR3. V and J are TRBV12-3 or TRBV12-4 and TRBJ2-3; tentatively, D is TRBD1 (7 bases). CDR3 length: 13 residues. Deletions cut 6 bases from V and 5 bases from J, with 12 bases between. In DNA, the CDR3 is TGTGCCAGCAGAAGACAGGGAGGAGATACGCAGTATTTT. This translates into CASRRQGGDTQYF.

Only one count was recorded for this clone. This rearrangement joins TRBV19 to TRBJ2-2, with TRBD2 identical over 11 bases. From germline, CDR1 is LNHDA and CDR2 SQIVND (reference sequence). Trimming cost V 1 base and J 4 bases; bases outside gene matches: 2. The CDR3 extends over 16 amino acids. This CDR3 reads CASSIGSGGATGELFF. CDR3 coding DNA: TGTGCCAGTAGTATAGGTAGCGGGGGGGCCACCGGGGAGCTGTTTTTT. Complete variable domain (other parts from reference TRBV19 and TRBJ2-2): DGGITQSPKYLFRKEGQNVTLSCEQNLNHDAMYWYRQDPGQGLRLIYYSQIVNDFQKGDIAEGYSVSREKKESFPLTVTSAQKNPTAFYLCASSIGSGGATGELFFGEGSRLTVL.

The V and J genes are TRBV6-5 and TRBJ2-7, with 9 bases fitting TRBD2. The ends lost 5 bases at V and 3 bases at J; junction bases unmatched: 5. In germline, CDR1 is MNHEY, CDR2 SVGAGI. The CDR3 covers 14 residues. The CDR3: CASSPGTSIYEQYF. The CDR3 nucleotides are TGTGCCAGCAGTCCCGGGACTAGCATCTACGAGCAGTACTTC.

The chain is built from TRBV12-5 and TRBJ1-3; perhaps TRBD1 as D (5 bases). The CDR3 sequence is 15 residues long. Trimming removed 1 base from V and 2 bases from J, with 9 bases in between. The V gene's germline CDR1 is LGHNT and CDR2 FRNRAP. The CDR3 reads CASGLESGPGNTIYF. Written as DNA, the CDR3 is TGTGCTAGTGGTTTGGAGTCGGGGCCTGGAAACACCATATATTTT.

The J gene is TRBJ1-2, the V gene TRBV10-2, with D possibly matching TRBD1 (5 bases). The length of the CDR3 is 14 residues. Germline CDR1 is WSHSY and CDR2 is SAAADI. V was trimmed by 3 bases and J by 3 bases, leaving 11 bases between them. The CDR3 region is CASSERRGYYGYTF. In DNA form, the CDR3 reads TGCGCCAGCAGTGAAAGAAGGGGCTACTATGGCTACACCTTC.

The rearrangement uses TRBV5-6 and TRBJ1-1; D is perhaps TRBD1 (5 bases). In germline, CDR1 is SGHDT, CDR2 YYEEEE. V was cut by 4 bases and J by 0 bases, with 13 bases left in between. CDR3 length: 15 residues. Here the CDR3 reads CASSGVGTVNTEAFF. The CDR3 bases are TGTGCCAGCAGCGGGGTCGGGACGGTGAACACTGAAGCTTTCTTT.

For the CDR3, the DNA is TGTGCCAGCACCACCGGGGGGCAGCCCCAGCATTTT. Amino acid sequence: CASTTGGQPQHF. The rearrangement links TRBV6-5 to TRBJ1-5, with a possible D match to TRBD1 (5 bases). The CDR3 consists of 12 residues. The V end lost 7 bases, the J end lost 7 bases, and 11 bases lay between the germline ends. Germline lookup yields CDR1 MNHEY and CDR2 SVGAGI.

This chain links TRBV6-2 or TRBV6-3 with TRBJ1-5; 10 nucleotides agree with TRBD1. The CDR3 loop spans 15 amino acids. CDR1 and CDR2 from the germline V gene are MNHEY and SVGEGT. V lost 5 bases and J lost 5; bases outside the gene matches: 6. In DNA, the CDR3 is TGTGCCAGCAGTACCCGGGACAGGGGTTATCAGCCCCAGCATTTT. This sequence encodes CASSTRDRGYQPQHF.

There are a few counts of this clone. The chain couples TRBV14 to TRBJ2-7; TRBD1 matches 9 bases. The CDR3 consists of 14 residues. Germline values: CDR1 SGHDN, CDR2 FVKESK. Trimming at V came to 4 bases and at J to 4 bases, leaving 5 bases not matched to a gene. CDR3 loop: CASSPGQGKYEQYF. The CDR3, as DNA: TGTGCCAGCAGCCCGGGACAGGGTAAATACGAGCAGTACTTC.

Details on this clone: The sample holds other DNA sequences that translate to the same CDR3. This chain joins TRBV11-3 and TRBJ1-6, with no clear D. This CDR3 has 13 residues. V was clipped by 1 base and J by 7 bases, with 5 bases between them. The germline V gene encodes CDR1 SGHNT and CDR2 YENEEA. The CDR3 region is CASSLGGNSPLHF. CDR3 in DNA: TGTGCCAGCAGCTTAGGCGGCAATTCACCCCTCCACTTT.

This clone was seen a single time. CDR3 amino acids: CASSPRGTGATNTGELFF. In DNA form, the CDR3 reads TGTGCCAGCTCACCCCGAGGGACAGGGGCCACGAACACCGGGGAGCTGTTTTTT. This rearrangement joins TRBV18 to TRBJ2-2, with 10 bases matching TRBD1. V was pared by 3 bases and J by 0 bases, with 7 bases of the junction left unmatched. Germline CDR1 is KGHSH and CDR2 is LQKENI. This CDR3 contains 18 residues.